A selection of T cell receptor beta chains follows, all from one sample in a study of spatial heterogeneity in lung cancer. TCRdb fed the 5' RACE reads into MiXCR, producing one record per CDR3 protein. The profile shows some 25,000 distinct CDR3 sequences, approximately 4.6% of them singletons. Here the sequenced sample was PBMCs, taken at surgery. The receptor source for this set is a male donor with early-stage non-small cell lung cancer. CDR3s include the opening cysteine and the closing phenylalanine or tryptophan. The D gene is left open where the match is weak. Clone size appears in some rows only: once, few, many, or a class for an expanded clone.

clone_size: many; j_call: TRBJ2-4; d_call: TRBD1; v_call: TRBV20-1; cdr3_nt: TGCAGTGCCCTCCGGGACAGGGAAAACATTCAGTACTTC; cdr3_aa: CSALRDRENIQYF
clone_size: -; j_call: TRBJ2-5; d_call: -; v_call: TRBV3-1; cdr3_nt: TGTGCCAGCAGCCAAGGATCCCAAGAGACCCAGTACTTC; cdr3_aa: CASSQGSQETQYF
clone_size: few; j_call: TRBJ2-3; d_call: TRBD2; v_call: TRBV27; cdr3_nt: TGTGCCAGCAGTCCCATAGCGGGAGGAACGGCAGATACGCAGTATTTT; cdr3_aa: CASSPIAGGTADTQYF
clone_size: many; j_call: TRBJ2-2; d_call: -; v_call: TRBV29-1; cdr3_nt: TGCAGCGCCGAGACAGATACCGGGGAGCTGTTTTTT; cdr3_aa: CSAETDTGELFF
clone_size: many; j_call: TRBJ1-1; d_call: TRBD1; v_call: TRBV5-1; cdr3_nt: TGCGCCAGCAGCTGGGGACAGTATAACACTGAAGCTTTCTTT; cdr3_aa: CASSWGQYNTEAFF
clone_size: many; j_call: TRBJ2-5; d_call: TRBD2; v_call: TRBV6-2/TRBV6-3; cdr3_nt: TGTGCCAGCAGCCCCGGGACTAGCGGGGGGAGTCGAGAGACCCAGTACTTC; cdr3_aa: CASSPGTSGGSRETQYF
clone_size: many; j_call: TRBJ2-2; d_call: -; v_call: TRBV6-5; cdr3_nt: TGTGCCAGCAGAGCAGGGGAGACAGACACCGGGGAGCTGTTTTTT; cdr3_aa: CASRAGETDTGELFF
clone_size: many; j_call: TRBJ2-3; d_call: -; v_call: TRBV6-2/TRBV6-3; cdr3_nt: TGTGCCAGCAGCCCAGGGGGGCTGTACGCGGTTACGCAGTATTTT; cdr3_aa: CASSPGGLYAVTQYF
clone_size: many; j_call: TRBJ2-5; d_call: TRBD1; v_call: TRBV29-1; cdr3_nt: TGCAGCGTTAGGGACAGGGGGGTCCAAGAGACCCAGTACTTC; cdr3_aa: CSVRDRGVQETQYF
clone_size: many; j_call: TRBJ1-5; d_call: TRBD1; v_call: TRBV18; cdr3_nt: TGTGCCAGCTCACCCGCCAGACAGGGTGTTGATCAGCCCCAGCATTTT; cdr3_aa: CASSPARQGVDQPQHF
clone_size: many; j_call: TRBJ1-3; d_call: -; v_call: TRBV9; cdr3_nt: TGTGCCAGCACCGGGACGCCCGGAAACACCATATATTTT; cdr3_aa: CASTGTPGNTIYF
clone_size: many; j_call: TRBJ1-1; d_call: -; v_call: TRBV11-2; cdr3_nt: TGTGCCAGCAGCTTTAGACGGGGGAACACTGAAGCTTTCTTT; cdr3_aa: CASSFRRGNTEAFF
clone_size: many; j_call: TRBJ1-6; d_call: -; v_call: TRBV21-1; cdr3_nt: TGTGCCAGCAGCACCCACCTTGACAGGGCTTCCTATAATTCACCCCTCCACTTT; cdr3_aa: CASSTHLDRASYNSPLHF
clone_size: many; j_call: TRBJ2-6; d_call: TRBD1; v_call: TRBV12-3/TRBV12-4; cdr3_nt: TGTGCCAGCAGTCAGGGGGCGCTGGGGGCCAACGTCCTGACTTTC; cdr3_aa: CASSQGALGANVLTF
clone_size: many; j_call: TRBJ2-1; d_call: TRBD2; v_call: TRBV7-9; cdr3_nt: TGTGCCAGCAGCACAACAGCGGGGGGGCCCCGTGAGCAGTTCTTC; cdr3_aa: CASSTTAGGPREQFF
clone_size: -; j_call: TRBJ2-7; d_call: TRBD1; v_call: TRBV10-3; cdr3_nt: TGTGCCATCAGTGAGTCCGAGACAGGGACCGAGCAGTACTTC; cdr3_aa: CAISESETGTEQYF
clone_size: many; j_call: TRBJ2-1; d_call: -; v_call: TRBV2; cdr3_nt: TGTGCCAGCACGCGGTCGAGCTCCTACAATGAGCAGTTCTTC; cdr3_aa: CASTRSSSYNEQFF
clone_size: -; j_call: TRBJ1-6; d_call: TRBD1; v_call: TRBV27; cdr3_nt: TGTGCCAGCAGGAGACAGGGTCGGAATTCACCCCTCCACTTT; cdr3_aa: CASRRQGRNSPLHF
clone_size: -; j_call: TRBJ2-1; d_call: TRBD2; v_call: TRBV19; cdr3_nt: TGTGCCAGATTAGGACTAGCGGGGCACAATGAGCAGTTCTTC; cdr3_aa: CARLGLAGHNEQFF
clone_size: many; j_call: TRBJ2-6; d_call: -; v_call: TRBV2; cdr3_nt: TGTGCCAGCATTGGGGCCAACGTCCTGACTTTC; cdr3_aa: CASIGANVLTF
clone_size: many; j_call: TRBJ2-7; d_call: TRBD2; v_call: TRBV5-6; cdr3_nt: TGTGCCAGCAGCGGTGGGACTAGCGGGGCCTACGAGCAGTACTTC; cdr3_aa: CASSGGTSGAYEQYF
clone_size: many; j_call: TRBJ2-5; d_call: -; v_call: TRBV18; cdr3_nt: TGTGCCAGCTCACCCAGCCAGCAAGAGACCCAGTACTTC; cdr3_aa: CASSPSQQETQYF
clone_size: once; j_call: TRBJ2-1; d_call: TRBD2; v_call: TRBV29-1; cdr3_nt: TGCAGCGTCGGGACTAGCGGGAGTAGAAATGAGCAGTTCTTC; cdr3_aa: CSVGTSGSRNEQFF
clone_size: many; j_call: TRBJ1-2; d_call: TRBD1; v_call: TRBV3-1; cdr3_nt: TGTGCCAGCAGCCAAGCGGTCCAGGGGGCAAAGAGCTACACCTTC; cdr3_aa: CASSQAVQGAKSYTF
clone_size: many; j_call: TRBJ2-3; d_call: TRBD2; v_call: TRBV9; cdr3_nt: TGTGCCAGCAGCGTAGGAACTAGCGGGGGATCAGATACGCAGTATTTT; cdr3_aa: CASSVGTSGGSDTQYF
clone_size: many; j_call: TRBJ1-1; d_call: -; v_call: TRBV5-1; cdr3_nt: TGCGCCAGCAGCTACCCCAGGGCGAACACTGAAGCTTTCTTT; cdr3_aa: CASSYPRANTEAFF
clone_size: many; j_call: TRBJ2-7; d_call: TRBD1; v_call: TRBV20-1; cdr3_nt: TGCAGTGCTCCGCGACAGGGGAATTCCTACGAGCAGTACTTC; cdr3_aa: CSAPRQGNSYEQYF
clone_size: few; j_call: TRBJ1-1; d_call: TRBD1; v_call: TRBV7-3; cdr3_nt: TGTGCCAGCAGCCGGGACAGCATGAACACTGAAGCTTTCTTT; cdr3_aa: CASSRDSMNTEAFF